In its sample, the clone carrying this T cell receptor (beta chain) was seen a few times. TCR beta libraries were built with iRepertoire HTBI primers and Arm-PCR of CDR3 regions. TCRdb independently ran MiXCR on the multiplex PCR reads; one entry per CDR3 protein. In the table there are about 400,000 distinct CDR3 sequences, approximately 16% of which are singletons. Trimming left V 2 bases short and J 5 bases short, with 7 bases between. Germline CDR1 MNHNS, CDR2 SASEGT. The CDR3 spans 13 residues. These data are taken from a study of regulatory T cells in long-lasting Graves disease. Time point noted: newly diagnosed GD, antithyroid drugs for less than 3 months. From PBMCs, RNA was extracted and then used to make the TCR library. The same sample was also used in a study of T cells in Graves' hyperthyroidism and ophthalmopathy. That source adds: Blood also showed most of the thyroid clonotypes that were expanded above 0.001.

Source: peripheral blood mononuclear cells (PBMCs), taken at new diagnosis, from a patient treated with antithyroid drugs. The chain is built from TRBV6-1 and TRBJ1-5, with a possible D match to TRBD1 (6 bases). This receptor was obtained from a woman in her thirties or forties with Graves disease. The CDR3 region is CASSEHRDQPQHF. CDR3 nucleotide sequence: TGTGCCAGCAGTGAACACAGGGATCAGCCCCAGCATTTT.